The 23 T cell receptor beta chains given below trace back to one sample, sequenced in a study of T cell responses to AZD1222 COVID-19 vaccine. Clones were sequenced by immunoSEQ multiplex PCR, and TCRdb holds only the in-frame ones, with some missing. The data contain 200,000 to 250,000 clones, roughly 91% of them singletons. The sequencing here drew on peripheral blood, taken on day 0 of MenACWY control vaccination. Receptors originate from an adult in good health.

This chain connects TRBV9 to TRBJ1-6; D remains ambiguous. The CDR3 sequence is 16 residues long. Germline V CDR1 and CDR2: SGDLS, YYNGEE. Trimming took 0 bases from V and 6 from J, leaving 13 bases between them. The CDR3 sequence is CASSVEGGKGNSPLHF. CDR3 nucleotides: TGTGCCAGCAGCGTAGAGGGCGGGAAAGGTAATTCACCCCTCCACTTT.

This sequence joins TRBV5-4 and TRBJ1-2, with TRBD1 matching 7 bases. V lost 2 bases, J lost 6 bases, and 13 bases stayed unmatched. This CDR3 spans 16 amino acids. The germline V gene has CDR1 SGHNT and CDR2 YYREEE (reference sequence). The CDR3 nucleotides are TGTGCCAGCAGCTTTAAGGGGGCCGAGGAGGTAGATGGCTACACCTTC. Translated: CASSFKGAEEVDGYTF.

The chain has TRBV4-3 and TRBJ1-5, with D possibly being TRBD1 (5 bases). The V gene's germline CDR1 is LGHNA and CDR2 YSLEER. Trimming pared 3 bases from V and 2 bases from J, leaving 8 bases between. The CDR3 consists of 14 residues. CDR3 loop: CASSHGTGNQPQHF. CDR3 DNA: TGCGCCAGCAGCCACGGGACGGGCAATCAGCCCCAGCATTTT.

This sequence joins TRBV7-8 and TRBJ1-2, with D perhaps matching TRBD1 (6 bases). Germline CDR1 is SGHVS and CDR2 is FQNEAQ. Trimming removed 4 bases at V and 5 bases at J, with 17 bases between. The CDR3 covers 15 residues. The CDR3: CASSSRGTIGYGYTF. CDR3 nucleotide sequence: TGTGCCAGCAGCTCCCGGGGGACAATCGGGTATGGCTACACCTTC.

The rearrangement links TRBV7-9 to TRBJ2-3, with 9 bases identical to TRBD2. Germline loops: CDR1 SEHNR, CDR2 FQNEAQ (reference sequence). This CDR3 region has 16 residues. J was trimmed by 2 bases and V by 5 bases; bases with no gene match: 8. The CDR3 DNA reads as TGTGCCAGCAGCCCCCAGGCTAGCGGGGTCACAGATACGCAGTATTTT. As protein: CASSPQASGVTDTQYF.

CDR3: CASSLDRWYGYTF. The CDR3, as DNA: TGTGCCAGCAGCCTAGACCGGTGGTATGGCTACACCTTC. J is TRBJ1-2 and V is TRBV7-9; no definite D call. The CDR3 is made up of 13 amino acids. Germline assignment: CDR1 SEHNR and CDR2 FQNEAQ (reference sequence). Trimming cost V 5 bases and J 5 bases, with 12 bases left between them. Together with reference TRBV7-9 and TRBJ1-2, the CDR3 gives the full variable domain: DTGVSQNPRHKITKRGQNVTFRCDPISEHNRLYWYRQTLGQGPEFLTYFQNEAQLEKSRLLSDRFSAERPKGSFSTLEIQRTEQGDSAMYLCASSLDRWYGYTFGSGTRLTVV.

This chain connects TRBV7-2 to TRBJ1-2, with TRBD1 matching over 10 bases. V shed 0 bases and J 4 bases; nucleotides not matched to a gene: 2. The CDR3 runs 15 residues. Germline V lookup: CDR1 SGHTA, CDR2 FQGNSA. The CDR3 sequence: CASSLAGTGVYGYTF. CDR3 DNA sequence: TGTGCCAGCAGCTTAGCGGGGACAGGGGTCTATGGCTACACCTTC.

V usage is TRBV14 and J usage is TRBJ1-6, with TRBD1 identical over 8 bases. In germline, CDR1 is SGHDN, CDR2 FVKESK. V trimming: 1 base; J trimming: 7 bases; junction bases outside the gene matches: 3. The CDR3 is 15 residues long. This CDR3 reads CASSQGTGLNSPLHF. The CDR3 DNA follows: TGTGCCAGCAGCCAAGGGACAGGGTTGAATTCACCCCTCCACTTT.

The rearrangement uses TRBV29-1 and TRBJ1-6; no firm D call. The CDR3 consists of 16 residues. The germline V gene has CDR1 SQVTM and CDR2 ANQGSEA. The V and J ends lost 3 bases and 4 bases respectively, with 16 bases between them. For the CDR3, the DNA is TGCAGCGTTGATGGACGCGCGCCGTATTATAATTCACCCCTCCACTTT. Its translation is CSVDGRAPYYNSPLHF.

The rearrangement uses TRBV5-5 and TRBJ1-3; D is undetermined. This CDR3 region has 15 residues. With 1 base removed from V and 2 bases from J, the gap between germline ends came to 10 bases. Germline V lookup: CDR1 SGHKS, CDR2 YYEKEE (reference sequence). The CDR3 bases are TGTGCCAGCAGCTTGCTGGGGAGGGCTGGAAACACCATATATTTT. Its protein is CASSLLGRAGNTIYF.

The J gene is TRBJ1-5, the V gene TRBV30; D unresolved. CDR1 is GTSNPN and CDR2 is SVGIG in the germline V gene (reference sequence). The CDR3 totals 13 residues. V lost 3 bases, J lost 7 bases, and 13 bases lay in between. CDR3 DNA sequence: TGTGCCTGGAGCGAGTCTATTCGACAGCCCCAGCATTTT. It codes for CAWSESIRQPQHF. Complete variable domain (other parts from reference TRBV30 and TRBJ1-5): SQTIHQWPATLVQPVGSPLSLECTVEGTSNPNLYWYRQAAGRGLQLLFYSVGIGQISSEVPQNLSASRPQDRQFILSSKKLLLSDSGFYLCAWSESIRQPQHFGDGTRLSIL.

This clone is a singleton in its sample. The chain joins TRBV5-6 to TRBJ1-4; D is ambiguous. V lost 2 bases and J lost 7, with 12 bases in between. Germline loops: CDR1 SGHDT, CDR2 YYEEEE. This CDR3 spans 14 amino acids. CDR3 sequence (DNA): TGTGCCAGCAGCTTTGCCACCGAGGGTGAAAAACTGTTTTTT. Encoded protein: CASSFATEGEKLFF.

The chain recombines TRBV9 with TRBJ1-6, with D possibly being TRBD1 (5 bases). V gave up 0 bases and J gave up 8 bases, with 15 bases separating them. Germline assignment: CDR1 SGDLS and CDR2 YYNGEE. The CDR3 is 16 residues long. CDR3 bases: TGTGCCAGCAGCGTAGATCCACGGAGAGGGGATTCACCCCTCCACTTT. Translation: CASSVDPRRGDSPLHF.

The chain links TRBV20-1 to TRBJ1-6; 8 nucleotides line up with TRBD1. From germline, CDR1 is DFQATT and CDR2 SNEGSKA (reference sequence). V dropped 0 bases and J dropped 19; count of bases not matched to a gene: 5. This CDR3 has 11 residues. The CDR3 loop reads CSAREDRVLHF. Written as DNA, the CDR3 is TGCAGTGCTAGAGAGGACAGGGTGCTGCACTTT.

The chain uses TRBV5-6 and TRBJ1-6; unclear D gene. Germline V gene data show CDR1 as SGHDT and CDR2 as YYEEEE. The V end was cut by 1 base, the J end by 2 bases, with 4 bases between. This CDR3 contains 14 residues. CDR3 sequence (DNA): TGTGCCAGCAGCTTGCGGGCCTATAATTCACCCCTCCACTTT. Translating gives CASSLRAYNSPLHF.

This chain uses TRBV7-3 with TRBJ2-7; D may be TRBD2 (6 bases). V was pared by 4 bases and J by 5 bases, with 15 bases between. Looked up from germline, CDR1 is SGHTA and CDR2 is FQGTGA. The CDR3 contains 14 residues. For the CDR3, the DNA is TGTGCCAGCAGCTCCCAGTGGGGGGACCACGAGCAGTACTTC. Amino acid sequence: CASSSQWGDHEQYF.

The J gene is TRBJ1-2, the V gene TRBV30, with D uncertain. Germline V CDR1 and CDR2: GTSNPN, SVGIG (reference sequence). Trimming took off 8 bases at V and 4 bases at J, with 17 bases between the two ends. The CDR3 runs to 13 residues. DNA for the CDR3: TGTGCCGGAGCGTTCGGAGAGGTCTATGGCTACACCTTC. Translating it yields CAGAFGEVYGYTF. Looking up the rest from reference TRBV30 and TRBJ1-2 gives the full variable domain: SQTIHQWPATLVQPVGSPLSLECTVEGTSNPNLYWYRQAAGRGLQLLFYSVGIGQISSEVPQNLSASRPQDRQFILSSKKLLLSDSGFYLCAGAFGEVYGYTFGSGTRLTVV.

This chain's CDR3 is CASSSGGTGVYEQYF. DNA for the CDR3: TGTGCCAGCAGCTCCGGCGGGACAGGGGTCTACGAGCAGTACTTC. The V and J genes are TRBV7-2 and TRBJ2-7; 10 positions agree with TRBD1. The germline V gene has CDR1 SGHTA and CDR2 FQGNSA. The CDR3 covers 15 residues. The ends lost 4 bases at V and 3 bases at J; junction bases unmatched: 6.

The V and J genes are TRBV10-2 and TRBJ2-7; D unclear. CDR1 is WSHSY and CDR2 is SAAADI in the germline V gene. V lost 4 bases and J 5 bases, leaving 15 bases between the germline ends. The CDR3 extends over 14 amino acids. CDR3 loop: CASSGHSGFNEQYF. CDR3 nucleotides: TGCGCCAGCAGTGGACACTCTGGGTTCAACGAGCAGTACTTC.

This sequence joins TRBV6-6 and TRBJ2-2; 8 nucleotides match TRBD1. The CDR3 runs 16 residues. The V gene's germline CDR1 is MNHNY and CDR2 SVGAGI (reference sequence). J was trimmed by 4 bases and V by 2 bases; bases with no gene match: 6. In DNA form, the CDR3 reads TGTGCCAGCAGTTACGGGACAGGACCGACCACCGGGGAGCTGTTTTTT. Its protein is CASSYGTGPTTGELFF.

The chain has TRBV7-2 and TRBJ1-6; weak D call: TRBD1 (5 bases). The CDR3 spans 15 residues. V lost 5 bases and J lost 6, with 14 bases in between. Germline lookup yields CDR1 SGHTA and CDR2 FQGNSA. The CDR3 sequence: CASSPSTVLNSPLHF. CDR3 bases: TGTGCCAGCAGCCCGTCGACAGTACTTAATTCACCCCTCCACTTT.

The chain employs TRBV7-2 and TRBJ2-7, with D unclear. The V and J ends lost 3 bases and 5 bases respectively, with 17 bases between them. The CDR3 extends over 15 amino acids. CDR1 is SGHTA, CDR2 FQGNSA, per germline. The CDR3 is CASSFPSAGTHEQYF. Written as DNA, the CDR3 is TGTGCCAGCAGCTTCCCTTCGGCCGGTACCCACGAGCAGTACTTC. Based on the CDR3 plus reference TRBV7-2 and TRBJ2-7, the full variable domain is GAGVSQSPSNKVTEKGKDVELRCDPISGHTALYWYRQSLGQGLEFLIYFQGNSAPDKSGLPSDRFSAERTGGSVSTLTIQRTQQEDSAVYLCASSFPSAGTHEQYFGPGTRLTVT.

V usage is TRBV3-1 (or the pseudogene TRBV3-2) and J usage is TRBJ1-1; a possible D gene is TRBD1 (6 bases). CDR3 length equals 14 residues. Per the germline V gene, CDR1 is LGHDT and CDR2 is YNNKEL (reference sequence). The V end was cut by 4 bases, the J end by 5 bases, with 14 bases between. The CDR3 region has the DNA TGTGCCAGCAGCCCGGGCGGGGGCGGAACTGAAGCTTTCTTT. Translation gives CASSPGGGGTEAFF.